This TCR beta chain was obtained from a study of cytomegalovirus exposure and HLA in healthy donors. Across the study: Drawn from HLA-typed donors, approximately 86 million unique TCRs were held in an early data release.

PCR primers comprised 60 Vbeta and 13 Jbeta primers. Repertoires were generated with immunoSEQ multiplex PCR, while TCRdb's copy carries only in-frame clones and drops some. Of tens of thousands of clones listed, roughly 80% are singletons. The V gene's germline CDR1 is LGHDT and CDR2 YNNKEL (reference sequence). V dropped 3 bases and J dropped 11 bases, with 4 bases sitting between them. CDR3 size: 9 residues. Broader study findings: The study designated 150 to 200 TCR beta chains cytomegalovirus-associated. Some V segments, TRBV6-2 and TRBV6-3 among them, were indistinguishable and were therefore excluded. Many donors carried some public TCRs, although rarity characterized most TCR sequences.

In the case of this clone: No antigen is known for it.

V usage is TRBV3-1 (or the pseudogene TRBV3-2) and J usage is TRBJ1-1; no firm D call. The TCR originated in a male donor in good health and CMV-seropositive. Material: PBMCs. DNA of the CDR3: TGTGCCAGCAGCCACGCGGCTTTCTTT. It translates to CASSHAAFF.